This T cell receptor (beta chain) derives from a study of blood T cells in healthy people across ages. Then a second PCR, running about 7 to 11 cycles, was carried out with a sample-barcoded 5' primer and a J-beta primer mix. Every molecule of cDNA carried a tag from a template-switch adaptor with 12 random nucleotides. MiXCR, applied by TCRdb to the 5' RACE reads, yields one record per CDR3 protein. The sample includes 750,000 to 950,000 distinct CDR3 sequences, around 29% seen only once; the top ten take more than 8.5%. Germline V CDR1 and CDR2: KGHDR, SFDVKD. With V trimmed by 1 base and J by 5 bases, 1 base remained unmatched. The CDR3 sequence is 15 residues long. Each of the donors had approximately 10 milliliters of peripheral blood drawn into EDTA-treated Vacutainer tubes. These data were also filed under a second study, of T cells of mothers and their children. Per that paper: The TCR beta CDR3 read count exceeded 10 million for each mother and was about 3 million for each child.

The chain recombines TRBV24-1 with TRBJ2-3; 11 bases agree with TRBD2. The sample taken for sequencing was blood. The receptor's source is a woman in her thirties or forties in good health. CDR3: CATSDFTSGGDTQYF. In nucleotides, the CDR3 is TGTGCCACCAGTGATTTCACTAGCGGGGGAGATACGCAGTATTTT.